This T cell receptor (beta chain) was recorded in a study of blood T cells in healthy people across ages. Germline loops: CDR1 MNHEY, CDR2 SVGAGI. This CDR3 region has 14 residues. V was clipped by 6 bases and J by 0 bases, with 12 bases between them. A sample-barcoded 5' primer and a J-beta primer mix were used in a second PCR of roughly 6 to 11 cycles. TCRdb reprocessed the 5' RACE reads with MiXCR, giving one entry per CDR3 protein. This sample has about 1.5 million distinct CDR3 sequences, with approximately 43% found just once. The sequence was collected from a woman between 18 and 30 years old in good health. The J gene is TRBJ2-7, the V gene TRBV6-5; possible D gene TRBD1, 6 bases. The source material was blood. The CDR3 loop reads CASRRTELSYEQYF. The CDR3 nucleotides read TGTGCCAGCAGAAGGACAGAGCTCTCCTACGAGCAGTACTTC.